This entry lists 27 T cell receptor beta chains sequenced from one sample in a study of blood T cell repertoires in COVID-19 (TCRdb year 2020). Receptor libraries were prepared by the immunoSEQ multiplex PCR assay. TCRdb stores this immuneACCESS table with in-frame sequences only. Part of the clones is absent; in the studies checked, under half of the shortfall reflects unresolved V genes, and no reason is known for the rest. Within this sample are roughly 220,000 clones, with around 84% of them counted one time only. The ten largest clones add up to 20% of the sample. The sample taken for sequencing was peripheral blood. The source is a man between 25 and 39 years old with active or convalescent COVID-19.

The chain carries TRBV11-2 and TRBJ1-6; D gene uncertain. CDR1 SGHAT and CDR2 FQNNGV come from the germline V gene. V lost 0 bases and J lost 3, with 12 bases in between. This CDR3 is 17 amino acids long. CDR3 nucleotides: TGTGCCAGCAGCTTAGAGGGCGGGGTCTACTATAATTCACCCCTCCACTTT. Amino acid sequence: CASSLEGGVYYNSPLHF.

This clone was recorded a few times. The chain links TRBV13 to TRBJ2-3; 7 bases align to TRBD1. The CDR3 is 14 residues long. Germline V gene sequence: CDR1 PRHDT, CDR2 FYEKMQ (reference sequence). V dropped 5 bases and J dropped 5; count of bases not matched to a gene: 7. The CDR3 here is CASSIGQAVDTQYF. The CDR3 region has the DNA TGTGCCAGCAGCATCGGACAGGCCGTAGATACGCAGTATTTT.

Only a few counts were recorded for this clone. The chain carries TRBV7-7 and TRBJ2-2, with 10 nucleotides matching TRBD1. The CDR3 is 14 amino acids. The V segment lost 3 bases and the J segment 6 bases; nucleotides outside the gene matches: 1. The germline V gene encodes CDR1 SSHAT and CDR2 FNYEAQ (reference sequence). The CDR3 DNA sequence: TGTGCCAGCAGCTTTGGGACAGGGGCCGGGGAGCTGTTTTTT. This gives the protein CASSFGTGAGELFF.

The chain employs TRBV9 and TRBJ2-5; perhaps TRBD2 as D (5 bases). Per germline, CDR1 SGDLS and CDR2 YYNGEE. V was cut by 0 bases and J by 5 bases, with 14 bases left in between. The CDR3 spans 15 residues. In DNA form, the CDR3 reads TGTGCCAGCAGCGTAGCGGGGTCACCCCCGGAGACCCAGTACTTC. Translating it yields CASSVAGSPPETQYF.

The chain recombines TRBV19 with TRBJ1-5, with 8 bases fitting TRBD1. Per germline, CDR1 LNHDA and CDR2 SQIVND (reference sequence). After removal of 7 bases from V and 3 bases from J, the junction contained 14 bases not matched to a gene. The CDR3 extends over 17 amino acids. Here the CDR3 DNA reads TGTGCCAGTATCGAGCAGGGGGCGTCCCTTTTCAATCAGCCCCAGCATTTT. It translates to CASIEQGASLFNQPQHF.

The rearrangement links TRBV5-8 to TRBJ2-7; 9 nucleotides line up with TRBD1. The junction had 13 bases not matched to a gene; V was cut back by 4 bases and J by 5 bases. The CDR3 runs 16 residues. Germline-derived CDR1 and CDR2 are SGHTS and YDEGEE. This CDR3 reads CASSHYRGRMWHEQYF. The CDR3 DNA is TGTGCCAGCAGCCACTACAGGGGGCGCATGTGGCACGAGCAGTACTTC.

This clone was counted a single time. DNA for the CDR3: TGTGCCATCAGGACTAGCGGGGGAGAGACCCAGTACTTC. It encodes CAIRTSGGETQYF. The V and J genes are TRBV10-3 and TRBJ2-5; 12 bases match TRBD2. The CDR3 consists of 13 residues. Germline-derived CDR1 and CDR2 are ENHRY and SYGVKD. The junction had 0 bases not matched to a gene; V was cut back by 6 bases and J by 4 bases.

This clone was seen a single time. V is TRBV5-1 and J is TRBJ1-1; weak D call: TRBD1 (6 bases). The CDR3 length is 15 residues. The V end lost 1 base, the J end lost 4 bases, and 14 bases lay between the germline ends. Germline V CDR1 and CDR2: SGHRS, YFSETQ. The CDR3 region is CASSLRGALGTEAFF. CDR3 sequence (DNA): TGCGCCAGCAGCTTGCGGGGGGCGTTGGGCACTGAAGCTTTCTTT.

The rearrangement joins TRBV2 to TRBJ1-1; 10 nucleotides align to TRBD1. Losses at the gene ends were 6 bases for V and 10 bases for J; bases not matched to a gene: 5. Per the germline V gene, CDR1 is SNHLY and CDR2 is FYNNEI. This CDR3 region has 12 residues. The CDR3: CASSLWTGGAFF. The DNA of the CDR3 is TGTGCCAGCAGCCTCTGGACAGGGGGAGCTTTCTTT. Complete variable domain (other parts from reference TRBV2 and TRBJ1-1): EPEVTQTPSHQVTQMGQEVILRCVPISNHLYFYWYRQILGQKVEFLVSFYNNEISEKSEIFDDQFSVERPDGSNFTLKIRSTKLEDSAMYFCASSLWTGGAFFGQGTRLTVV.

This clone was counted at least ten times. The chain employs TRBV6-6 and TRBJ2-3; 7 nucleotides agree with TRBD2. Germline V gene sequence: CDR1 MNHNY, CDR2 SVGAGI (reference sequence). This CDR3 has 14 amino acids. The V and J ends lost 0 bases and 6 bases, in that order; junction bases with no gene match: 3. The CDR3 bases are TGTGCCAGCAGTTACTCGATCGGGGGGGATACGCAGTATTTT. As protein: CASSYSIGGDTQYF.

A few counts support this clone. This sequence joins TRBV7-3 and TRBJ1-6, with a weak D call TRBD1 (6 bases). Trimming stripped 8 bases from V and 8 bases from J, with 22 bases between. The germline CDR1 and CDR2 sequences are SGHTA and FQGTGA. CDR3 length: 16 residues. In DNA, the CDR3 is TGTGCCAGCTACCATAGGGGGACGGGTTCCTATTCACCCCTCCACTTT. This translates into CASYHRGTGSYSPLHF.

This clone showed up just once. This chain connects TRBV14 to TRBJ2-7; TRBD2 matches at 13 bases. The CDR3 runs 17 residues. The germline CDR1 and CDR2 sequences are SGHDN and FVKESK. After removal of 3 bases from V and 7 bases from J, the junction contained 12 bases not matched to a gene. The CDR3 sequence: CASSQVGLAGVKGEQYF. Here the CDR3 DNA reads TGTGCCAGCAGCCAGGTTGGACTAGCGGGAGTAAAGGGTGAGCAGTACTTC.

This clone was recorded only once. V is TRBV4-1 and J is TRBJ2-7; 10 nucleotides line up with TRBD2. V shed 1 base and J 4 bases; nucleotides not matched to a gene: 4. Germline lookup yields CDR1 MGHRA and CDR2 YSYEKL. The CDR3 totals 15 residues. CDR3: CASSQGASGSYEQYF. The CDR3 DNA reads as TGCGCCAGCAGCCAAGGGGCTAGCGGGAGTTACGAGCAGTACTTC.

V is TRBV9 and J is TRBJ2-3; TRBD1 matches at 9 bases. The CDR3 sequence is 14 residues long. In germline, CDR1 is SGDLS, CDR2 YYNGEE. Germline trimming cut 6 bases from V and 6 bases from J; bases unmatched to any gene: 8. CDR3 amino acids: CASNLQGAEDTQYF. DNA of the CDR3: TGTGCCAGCAACCTACAGGGGGCCGAGGATACGCAGTATTTT.

This chain connects TRBV7-9 to TRBJ1-6, with D possibly matching TRBD1 (5 bases). The CDR3 runs to 14 residues. With 6 bases removed from V and 7 bases from J, the gap between germline ends came to 13 bases. Germline values: CDR1 SEHNR, CDR2 FQNEAQ (reference sequence). Here the CDR3 reads CASRQLTGNSPLHF. Written as DNA, the CDR3 is TGTGCCAGCAGACAACTTACAGGAAATTCACCCCTCCACTTT.

The chain combines TRBV6-2 or TRBV6-3 with TRBJ2-7; D perhaps matches TRBD1 (6 bases). There are 18 residues in the CDR3. Germline values: CDR1 MNHEY, CDR2 SVGEGT. Trimming removed 2 bases at V and 2 bases at J, with 22 bases between. DNA for the CDR3: TGTGCCAGCAGTTACACCACACCGTCCCGGGACATTACCTACGAGCAGTACTTC. This translates into CASSYTTPSRDITYEQYF.

The count of this clone is one. The CDR3, as DNA: TGCGCCAGCAGTCCGGGCGCGGGGAACACTGAAGCTTTCTTT. Protein: CASSPGAGNTEAFF. This chain joins TRBV5-1 and TRBJ1-1; D is uncertain. The CDR3 loop spans 14 amino acids. Germline V gives CDR1 SGHRS, CDR2 YFSETQ. The ends were cut back, 5 bases at V and 1 base at J, with 12 bases in the middle.

The chain couples TRBV27 to TRBJ2-2; TRBD2 matches 8 bases. CDR3 length: 15 residues. Germline V gives CDR1 MNHEY, CDR2 SMNVEV (reference sequence). With 6 bases clipped from V and 11 bases from J, the junction kept 14 bases outside the gene matches. The CDR3 loop reads CASSGGVTAVTELFF. CDR3 bases: TGTGCCAGCAGCGGGGGGGTGACTGCCGTGACCGAGCTGTTTTTT.

The chain combines TRBV11-3 with TRBJ1-1, with no clear D. V was shortened by 1 base and J by 1 base, with 7 bases between the two germline ends. Germline CDR1 SGHNT, CDR2 YENEEA. The CDR3 is 14 amino acids. This CDR3 reads CASSLGASNTEAFF. In DNA, the CDR3 is TGTGCCAGCAGCTTAGGAGCGTCGAACACTGAAGCTTTCTTT. The whole variable domain, remainder taken from reference TRBV11-3 and TRBJ1-1, is EAGVVQSPRYKIIEKKQPVAFWCNPISGHNTLYWYLQNLGQGPELLIRYENEEAVDDSQLPKDRFSAERLKGVDSTLKIQPAELGDSAVYLCASSLGASNTEAFFGQGTRLTVV.

This clone was seen only once. The V call is TRBV2, the J call TRBJ1-1, with TRBD1 matching over 9 bases. The CDR3 extends over 14 amino acids. The germline V gene encodes CDR1 SNHLY and CDR2 FYNNEI. The V gene end was trimmed by 4 bases and the J gene end by 5 bases; junction bases not matched to a gene: 5. The CDR3 nucleotides are TGTGCCAGCAGTGTGGACAGGGGAGGGACTGAAGCTTTCTTT. Protein product: CASSVDRGGTEAFF.

This rearrangement joins TRBV28 to TRBJ1-1, with 9 positions matching TRBD1. Germline V gene data show CDR1 as MDHEN and CDR2 as SYDVKM. V lost 5 bases to trimming and J lost 10 bases; unmatched junction nucleotides: 8. This CDR3 has 13 residues. CDR3 residues: CASSKGQGRSAFF. The CDR3 DNA sequence: TGTGCCAGCAGTAAGGGACAGGGACGATCAGCTTTCTTT.

This chain links TRBV9 with TRBJ2-1; 9 bases match TRBD2. This CDR3 has 16 amino acids. Unmatched junction bases numbered 8, after V lost 0 bases and J lost 7 bases. Germline lookup yields CDR1 SGDLS and CDR2 YYNGEE. In nucleotides, the CDR3 is TGTGCCAGCAGCGTAGTGGGTAGCGGGAGTGGGAATGAGCAGTTCTTC. Translation: CASSVVGSGSGNEQFF.

V and J are TRBV5-1 and TRBJ1-2, with 8 positions matching TRBD1. Looked up from germline, CDR1 is SGHRS and CDR2 is YFSETQ. The trim removed 1 base at V and 3 bases at J, leaving 2 bases unmatched. The CDR3 contains 14 residues. The CDR3 nucleotides are TGCGCCAGCAGCTTGTTGACAGGGGACTATGGCTACACCTTC. Protein: CASSLLTGDYGYTF. Full variable domain (remainder filled in from reference TRBV5-1 and TRBJ1-2): KAGVTQTPRYLIKTRGQQVTLSCSPISGHRSVSWYQQTPGQGLQFLFEYFSETQRNKGNFPGRFSGRQFSNSRSEMNVSTLELGDSALYLCASSLLTGDYGYTFGSGTRLTVV.

This rearrangement joins TRBV9 to TRBJ2-1, with D tentatively TRBD2 (6 bases). The V gene's germline CDR1 is SGDLS and CDR2 YYNGEE. The CDR3 sequence is 14 residues long. V was shortened by 3 bases and J by 6 bases, with 13 bases between the two germline ends. The DNA of the CDR3 is TGTGCCAGCAGCGGACCAGCGGGTTTCAATGAGCAGTTCTTC. This gives the protein CASSGPAGFNEQFF.

The gene calls are TRBV27 and TRBJ1-2, with 7 bases lining up with TRBD1. The CDR3 is 15 residues long. Germline trimming cut 5 bases from V and 8 bases from J; bases unmatched to any gene: 14. Germline CDR1 MNHEY, CDR2 SMNVEV (reference sequence). The CDR3: CASSIQGRSVRGYTF. For the CDR3, the DNA is TGTGCCAGCAGTATACAGGGGCGCTCGGTGCGGGGCTACACCTTC.

This chain links TRBV18 with TRBJ1-6; D call uncertain. CDR1 is KGHSH and CDR2 is LQKENI in the germline V gene. The CDR3 spans 14 residues. V was shortened by 1 base and J by 8 bases, with 9 bases between the two germline ends. CDR3: CASSPQGGDSPLHF. CDR3 nucleotide sequence: TGTGCCAGCTCACCACAGGGAGGAGATTCACCCCTCCACTTT.

The CDR3 sequence: CASSSWTGESPLHF. Written as DNA, the CDR3 is TGTGCCAGCAGCTCATGGACAGGGGAATCACCCCTCCACTTT. The chain joins TRBV7-2 to TRBJ1-6; 9 nucleotides match TRBD1. The germline CDR1 and CDR2 sequences are SGHTA and FQGNSA. The CDR3 totals 14 residues. Trimming at V came to 4 bases and at J to 10 bases, leaving 5 bases not matched to a gene.